This T cell receptor (beta chain) is from a study of glioma-infiltrating T cells. The iRepertoire nested amplicon-rescue multiplex PCR amplified TCR alpha and beta CDR3s from RNA. TCRdb independently ran MiXCR on the multiplex PCR reads; one entry per CDR3 protein. Among around 190,000 distinct CDR3 sequences listed, approximately 30% were seen once. This clonotype was seen ten or more times. What it binds is not known. Points from the study as a whole: Very few CDR3 sequences were shared between tissue and blood.

Germline CDR1 LGHNA, CDR2 YNFKEQ. The length of the CDR3 is 16 residues. The V and J ends lost 0 bases and 0 bases, in that order; junction bases with no gene match: 1. The sequencing input was glioma tissue, nonneoplastic brain tissue, or PBMCs (not recorded which). The chain joins TRBV4-2 to TRBJ2-7, with 11 bases aligning to TRBD2. This TCR derives from a human donor with low-grade glioma or glioblastoma, undergoing nonglioma brain surgery, or in good health (not recorded which). The CDR3 nucleotides are TGTGCCAGCAGCCAAGATGGGACTAGCGGCTCCTACGAGCAGTACTTC. Its translation is CASSQDGTSGSYEQYF.